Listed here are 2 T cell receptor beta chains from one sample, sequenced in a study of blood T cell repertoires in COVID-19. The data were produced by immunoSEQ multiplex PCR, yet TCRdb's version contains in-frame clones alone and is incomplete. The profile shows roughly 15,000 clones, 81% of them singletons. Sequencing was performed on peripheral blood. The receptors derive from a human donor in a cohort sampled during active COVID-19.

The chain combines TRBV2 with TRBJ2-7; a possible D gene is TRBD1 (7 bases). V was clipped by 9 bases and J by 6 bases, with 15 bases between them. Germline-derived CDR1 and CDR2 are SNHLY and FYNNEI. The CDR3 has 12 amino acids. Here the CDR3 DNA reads TGTGCCAGAAGGGGGCAGGGAGGCGAGCAGTACTTC. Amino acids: CARRGQGGEQYF.

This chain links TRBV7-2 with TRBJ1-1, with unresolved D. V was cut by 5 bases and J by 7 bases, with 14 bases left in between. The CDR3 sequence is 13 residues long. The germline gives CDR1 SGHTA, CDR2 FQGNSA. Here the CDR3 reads CASSPWGGSEAFF. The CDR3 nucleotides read TGTGCCAGCAGCCCCTGGGGAGGGAGTGAAGCTTTCTTT.